The 10 T cell receptor beta chains below all came from one sample that was sequenced in a study of T cell responses to AZD1222 COVID-19 vaccine. Data came from immunoSEQ multiplex PCR; TCRdb stores just in-frame clones and leaves some out. The data show around 170,000 clones, with approximately 91% seen just once and nearly 1% held by the top ten. Sequenced here: peripheral blood, sampled on day 0 of AZD1222 vaccination. The receptors shown here come from an adult in good health.

This chain uses TRBV6-2 or TRBV6-3 with TRBJ1-2; D possibly corresponds to TRBD1 (5 bases). The CDR3 runs 16 residues. Trimming took off 3 bases at V and 1 base at J, with 15 bases between the two ends. Germline CDR1 MNHEY, CDR2 SVGEGT. CDR3 DNA: TGTGCCAGCAGTTATTACAGTGGAGGGGTTAACTATGGCTACACCTTC. It codes for CASSYYSGGVNYGYTF.

The chain links TRBV18 to TRBJ2-1; 9 bases align to TRBD1. Looked up from germline, CDR1 is KGHSH and CDR2 is LQKENI. J was trimmed by 4 bases and V by 2 bases; bases with no gene match: 6. CDR3 length: 16 residues. The CDR3 loop is CASSPLGTGYYNEQFF. The CDR3, as DNA: TGTGCCAGCTCACCATTAGGGACAGGGTATTACAATGAGCAGTTCTTC.

V gene TRBV24-1 combines with J gene TRBJ1-4; D ambiguous. V was shortened by 10 bases and J by 0 bases, with 26 bases between the two germline ends. The germline V gene encodes CDR1 KGHDR and CDR2 SFDVKD. The CDR3 is 19 residues long. CDR3 DNA: TGTGCCACTTCGAGGAGAGTAGGTCTTTCCACGGCAACTAATGAAAAACTGTTTTTT. It translates to CATSRRVGLSTATNEKLFF.

The genes are TRBV19 and TRBJ2-5; 8 bases align to TRBD2. This CDR3 is built from 13 residues. The V and J ends lost 6 bases and 5 bases, in that order; junction bases with no gene match: 5. Germline assignment: CDR1 LNHDA and CDR2 SQIVND (reference sequence). CDR3 sequence reads: CASRVSGTETQYF. As DNA, the CDR3 is TGTGCCAGTAGGGTTAGCGGGACGGAGACCCAGTACTTC.

The rearrangement joins TRBV7-6 to TRBJ2-7; D may be TRBD2 (5 bases). The germline CDR1 and CDR2 sequences are SGHVS and FNYEAQ. Trimming cost V 0 bases and J 2 bases, with 14 bases left between them. CDR3 length: 16 residues. The CDR3 loop is CASSLAQRASTYEQYF. Here the CDR3 DNA reads TGTGCCAGCAGCTTAGCGCAGAGGGCTTCAACCTACGAGCAGTACTTC.

The chain uses TRBV6-6 and TRBJ1-1; maybe TRBD1 (5 bases). CDR3 length equals 14 residues. The germline V gene has CDR1 MNHNY and CDR2 SVGAGI (reference sequence). The germline V and J ends were trimmed by 5 bases and 1 base, with 11 bases remaining between them. The CDR3 is CASSPGQRNTEAFF. The CDR3 DNA reads TGTGCCAGCAGTCCAGGACAAAGGAACACTGAAGCTTTCTTT.

The chain carries TRBV2 and TRBJ2-3; TRBD1 aligns across 8 bases. CDR1 and CDR2 (germline): SNHLY, FYNNEI. The CDR3 has 14 residues. Losses at the gene ends were 6 bases for V and 4 bases for J; bases not matched to a gene: 6. CDR3 residues: CASSAGQGPDTQYF. In nucleotides, the CDR3 is TGTGCCAGCAGCGCTGGACAGGGACCAGATACGCAGTATTTT.

The chain is built from TRBV5-1 and TRBJ1-1, with 9 bases aligning to TRBD1. Germline V gene lookup returns CDR1 SGHRS and CDR2 YFSETQ. The CDR3 has 15 residues. The trim removed 3 bases at V and 1 base at J, leaving 4 bases unmatched. The CDR3 sequence: CASSWRTGANTEAFF. CDR3 in DNA: TGCGCCAGCAGCTGGAGGACAGGGGCGAACACTGAAGCTTTCTTT.

This clone is a singleton in its sample. CDR3 nucleotide sequence: TGTGCCAGTAGACTACAGGGGGCAAGCAATCAGCCCCAGCATTTT. Translated: CASRLQGASNQPQHF. V and J are TRBV19 and TRBJ1-5; 9 bases agree with TRBD1. The CDR3 spans 15 residues. Germline V gene data show CDR1 as LNHDA and CDR2 as SQIVND (reference sequence). Losses at the gene ends were 6 bases for V and 1 base for J; bases not matched to a gene: 4.

This clone was seen just once. V is TRBV7-8 and J is TRBJ1-1; D might be TRBD1 (6 bases). Trimming left V 3 bases short and J 1 base short, with 9 bases between. The length of the CDR3 is 14 residues. The germline V gene has CDR1 SGHVS and CDR2 FQNEAQ. The CDR3, as DNA: TGTGCCAGCAGCTTGAGGGGGTCGAACACTGAAGCTTTCTTT. It encodes CASSLRGSNTEAFF.